The 6 T cell receptor beta chains below all came from one sample that was sequenced in a study of T-cell memory formation after mild COVID-19. TCRdb redid the calling of the 5' RACE reads with MiXCR, one entry per CDR3 protein. The sample includes roughly 130,000 distinct CDR3 sequences, about 17% of them seen just once. Sequencing was done on a sample of PBMCs or a T cell subset sorted from them (not recorded which). The receptors derive from a young man who had mild COVID-19 (a few samples of this study predate the infection). Cell type and time point are not known.

In this sample, this clonotype turned up a few times. The chain employs TRBV5-1 and TRBJ2-3, with 8 bases lining up with TRBD1. Germline CDR1 and CDR2: SGHRS and YFSETQ. The CDR3 runs to 15 residues. Germline trimming cut 3 bases from V and 4 bases from J; bases unmatched to any gene: 7. CDR3 in amino acids: CASSYRQGMADTQYF. Written as DNA, the CDR3 is TGCGCCAGCAGCTACCGACAGGGGATGGCAGATACGCAGTATTTT.

This clonotype was seen only a few times. This sequence joins TRBV12-3 or TRBV12-4 and TRBJ2-7; D call uncertain. The CDR3 length is 13 residues. V dropped 2 bases and J dropped 3 bases, with 8 bases sitting between them. The CDR3 DNA reads TGTGCCAGCAGTTTAACAGAGTTCTACGAGCAGTACTTC. Translating gives CASSLTEFYEQYF.

This clonotype was recorded at least ten times. The chain joins TRBV7-3 to TRBJ2-5; 8 bases match TRBD2. Unmatched junction bases numbered 4, after V lost 0 bases and J lost 4 bases. The CDR3 spans 15 residues. CDR1 is SGHTA, CDR2 FQGTGA, per germline. CDR3 in amino acids: CASSLTGGAGETQYF. As DNA, the CDR3 is TGTGCCAGCAGCTTAACCGGGGGGGCAGGAGAGACCCAGTACTTC.

This clonotype was found a few times. The chain uses TRBV7-6 and TRBJ1-5; D possibly corresponds to TRBD1 (5 bases). V was cut by 9 bases and J by 6 bases, with 15 bases left in between. CDR1 SGHVS and CDR2 FNYEAQ come from the germline V gene. The CDR3 runs 13 residues. Here the CDR3 reads CASSGGVRQPQHF. CDR3 in DNA: TGTGCCAGTAGCGGGGGGGTTCGTCAGCCCCAGCATTTT.

This clonotype has ten or more counts. The chain recombines TRBV12-5 with TRBJ2-1; possibly TRBD2 for D (7 bases). Germline CDR1 LGHNT, CDR2 FRNRAP. Trimming stripped 5 bases from V and 6 bases from J, with 17 bases between. CDR3 length equals 15 residues. CDR3 in amino acids: CASGTTGRVTNEQFF. CDR3 DNA sequence: TGTGCTAGTGGTACCACAGGGAGGGTAACCAATGAGCAGTTCTTC.

This clonotype was seen more than once but under ten times. The chain carries TRBV12-3 or TRBV12-4 and TRBJ1-2; tentatively, D is TRBD1 (5 bases). This CDR3 comprises 12 residues. Trimming removed 5 bases at V and 4 bases at J, with 8 bases between. The CDR3 loop reads CASSRDFYGYTF. The CDR3 nucleotides are TGTGCCAGCAGTCGGGACTTCTATGGCTACACCTTC.